Listed below are T cell receptor beta chains from one sample, sequenced in a study of identifying expanded T cells in peripheral blood. The data were produced by immunoSEQ multiplex PCR, yet TCRdb's version contains in-frame clones alone and is incomplete. The sample yields 90,000 to 100,000 clones, approximately 85% seen once. Sequenced input: blood. These receptors all stem from a person aged 18 to 70 in good health. Both conserved end residues are part of each CDR3. A D gene is named only where the DNA matches it firmly. Size is stated for part of the rows, as once, few or many counts, or as a class when the clone is expanded.

clone_size	v_call	d_call	j_call	cdr3_aa	cdr3_nt
.	TRBV4-1	TRBD2	TRBJ2-1	CASSRIVSGISYNEQFF	TGCGCCAGCAGCCGAATAGTAAGCGGGATCTCCTACAATGAGCAGTTCTTC
.	TRBV7-8	TRBD2	TRBJ2-7	CASRTRGAYEQYF	TGTGCCAGCAGGACGCGGGGGGCCTACGAGCAGTACTTC
.	TRBV2	TRBD1	TRBJ2-7	CASSGYRGFNEQYF	TGTGCCAGCAGTGGATACAGGGGGTTCAACGAGCAGTACTTC
once	TRBV19	TRBD1	TRBJ2-1	CASMGQGRYNEQFF	TGTGCCAGTATGGGACAGGGTCGGTACAATGAGCAGTTCTTC
.	TRBV6-5	.	TRBJ1-1	CATSYDGRITEAFF	TGTGCCACCAGTTACGACGGCCGGATCACTGAAGCTTTCTTT
.	TRBV7-2	.	TRBJ1-5	CASSYMNQPQHF	TGTGCCAGCAGCTACATGAATCAGCCCCAGCATTTT
.	TRBV18	.	TRBJ2-4	CASSPPLAKNIQYF	TGTGCCAGCTCACCACCCCTAGCCAAAAACATTCAGTACTTC
.	TRBV5-4	.	TRBJ1-3	CASSLGATYSGNTIYF	TGTGCCAGCAGCTTGGGAGCCACCTACTCTGGAAACACCATATATTTT
.	TRBV7-3	.	TRBJ2-1	CASSASARGNEQFF	TGTGCCAGCAGCGCTAGCGCCCGCGGCAATGAGCAGTTCTTC
.	TRBV18	TRBD1	TRBJ2-3	CASSPTQGAGTDTQYF	TGTGCCAGCTCACCTACACAGGGGGCCGGCACAGATACGCAGTATTTT
few	TRBV14	.	TRBJ2-6	CASSPGFSGANVLTF	TGTGCCAGCAGCCCTGGGTTCTCTGGGGCCAACGTCCTGACTTTC
.	TRBV7-2	.	TRBJ1-1	CASSLADLRQAGEAFF	TGTGCCAGCAGCTTAGCGGACCTTAGACAGGCCGGGGAAGCTTTCTTT
.	TRBV4-3	.	TRBJ2-2	CASSQGPNTGELFF	TGCGCCAGCAGCCAGGGGCCGAACACCGGGGAGCTGTTTTTT
few	TRBV9	.	TRBJ2-2	CASSVTISNTGELFF	TGTGCCAGCAGTGTGACTATTTCTAACACCGGGGAGCTGTTTTTT
.	TRBV29-1	TRBD1	TRBJ1-2	CSALWDSPFYGYTF	TGCAGCGCTTTATGGGACAGCCCTTTCTATGGCTACACCTTC
.	TRBV18	TRBD2	TRBJ2-2	CASSLADLNTGELFF	TGTGCCAGCTCGCTAGCGGACCTGAACACCGGGGAGCTGTTTTTT
.	TRBV6-1	.	TRBJ2-1	CASSEIGTNEQFF	TGTGCCAGCAGTGAAATAGGGACCAATGAGCAGTTCTTC
.	TRBV25-1	.	TRBJ2-2	CASSAYRDGGELFF	TGTGCCAGCAGTGCTTACAGGGATGGCGGGGAGCTGTTTTTT
.	TRBV7-9	.	TRBJ2-4	CASSLDSDIQYF	TGTGCCAGCAGCTTAGACAGTGACATTCAGTACTTC
.	TRBV29-1	TRBD1	TRBJ1-1	CSVEGTGRTEAFF	TGCAGCGTTGAAGGGACAGGGCGGACTGAAGCTTTCTTT
.	TRBV19	.	TRBJ1-2	CARAGERGYTF	TGTGCCAGGGCCGGGGAGCGTGGCTACACCTTC
.	TRBV19	.	TRBJ1-1	CASSSTGNAEAFF	TGTGCCAGTAGTTCGACGGGGAACGCTGAAGCTTTCTTT
.	TRBV18	.	TRBJ2-5	CASSPPSARDETQYF	TGTGCCAGCTCACCACCTTCGGCCAGGGACGAGACCCAGTACTTC
.	TRBV2	.	TRBJ1-2	CASSELDRDGYTF	TGTGCCAGCAGTGAATTGGACCGAGATGGCTACACCTTC
few	TRBV6-1	.	TRBJ1-3	CASLSSGNTIYF	TGTGCCAGCTTGAGCTCTGGAAACACCATATATTTT
.	TRBV7-9	TRBD1	TRBJ2-5	CASSQGARQETQYF	TGTGCCAGCAGCCAGGGGGCGCGGCAAGAGACCCAGTACTTC
.	TRBV30	.	TRBJ2-7	CAWSVTAYEQYF	TGTGCCTGGAGTGTCACAGCCTACGAGCAGTACTTC
once	TRBV6-1	.	TRBJ2-2	CASRTLWNTGELFF	TGTGCCAGCAGGACCTTGTGGAACACCGGGGAGCTGTTTTTT
.	TRBV2	.	TRBJ2-2	CASRGGGFTGELFF	TGTGCCAGCAGGGGAGGGGGCTTCACCGGGGAGCTGTTTTTT
.	TRBV15	.	TRBJ1-5	CATAWAVSNQPQHF	TGTGCCACCGCCTGGGCGGTTAGCAATCAGCCCCAGCATTTT
.	TRBV11-3	.	TRBJ2-7	CASSLGSPLGEQYF	TGTGCCAGCAGCTTAGGCTCGCCGCTGGGAGAGCAGTACTTC
.	TRBV27	TRBD1	TRBJ2-2	CASSLRQGDNTGELFF	TGTGCCAGCAGTTTAAGGCAGGGGGATAACACCGGGGAGCTGTTTTTT
.	TRBV7-9	TRBD2	TRBJ2-1	CASWEGSGSSYNEQFF	TGTGCCAGTTGGGAGGGTAGCGGGAGCTCCTACAATGAGCAGTTCTTC
.	TRBV6-5	TRBD2	TRBJ2-7	CASSRTSGSSYEQYF	TGTGCCAGCAGTAGGACTAGCGGGAGTTCCTACGAGCAGTACTTC
.	TRBV5-3	.	TRBJ1-2	CARRPDRYYGYTF	TGTGCCAGAAGGCCCGACAGGTACTATGGCTACACCTTC
.	TRBV14	.	TRBJ2-1	CASTLGNEQFF	TGTGCCAGCACCCTAGGAAATGAGCAGTTCTTC
.	TRBV18	TRBD1	TRBJ1-4	CASSPGGHPNEKLFF	TGTGCCAGCTCTCCAGGGGGTCATCCGAATGAAAAACTGTTTTTT
.	TRBV7-3	TRBD1	TRBJ2-2	CASSSTGAGELFF	TGTGCCAGCAGCTCGACAGGGGCCGGGGAGCTGTTTTTT
.	TRBV11-2	.	TRBJ2-7	CASSWGGGRFYEQYF	TGTGCCAGCAGCTGGGGTGGGGGGCGCTTCTACGAGCAGTACTTC
.	TRBV10-3	.	TRBJ2-7	CAISESGTLTYEQYF	TGTGCCATCAGTGAGTCTGGAACTCTAACCTACGAGCAGTACTTC
.	TRBV4-2	.	TRBJ1-2	CASSQGFPEGGYGYTF	TGTGCCAGCAGCCAAGGGTTCCCGGAGGGAGGCTATGGCTACACCTTC
.	TRBV19	.	TRBJ2-5	CARQSGHLRGETQYF	TGTGCCAGGCAATCGGGACACCTTAGGGGGGAGACCCAGTACTTC
.	TRBV7-8	.	TRBJ1-2	CASSLVRTGNYGYTF	TGTGCCAGCAGCTTAGTACGGACGGGTAACTATGGCTACACCTTC
.	TRBV5-4	.	TRBJ2-1	CASNFPGETNEQFF	TGTGCCAGCAACTTCCCGGGGGAGACCAATGAGCAGTTCTTC
.	TRBV5-6	.	TRBJ2-7	CASSLFMSYEQYF	TGTGCCAGCAGCTTGTTTATGTCCTACGAGCAGTACTTC
.	TRBV7-8	TRBD1	TRBJ1-1	CASSRDRVVGWPFF	TGTGCCAGCAGCCGGGACAGGGTCGTTGGTTGGCCTTTCTTT
.	TRBV10-3	.	TRBJ2-2	CAISEVEQLAGELFF	TGTGCCATCAGTGAAGTAGAACAACTGGCCGGGGAGCTGTTTTTT